This T cell receptor beta chain is drawn from a study of T cells in Graves' hyperthyroidism and ophthalmopathy. The study, taken as a whole, reports: Ophthalmopathy stood apart from stable hyperthyroidism in a 13 V-J model.

The source material, RNA transcripts, was used to amplify TCR beta CDR3 regions. The TCR CDR3 was amplified in a first-round RT-PCR using the HTBI primer set. TCRdb independently ran MiXCR on the multiplex PCR reads; one entry per CDR3 protein. The sample has around 190,000 distinct CDR3 sequences; 15% to 20% are singletons. Many counts were recorded for this clonotype. Its antigen is unknown. Input material: blood. This TCR was sampled from a woman aged 45 to 65 with Graves' hyperthyroidism.

The CDR3 loop is CASSLKGASPLHF. The CDR3 coding sequence is TGCGCCAGCAGCTTGAAGGGTGCCTCACCCCTCCACTTT. This chain links TRBV5-1 with TRBJ1-6; D not certain. CDR1 is SGHRS and CDR2 is YFSETQ in the germline V gene. V lost 1 base to trimming and J lost 10 bases, with 9 bases between them. This CDR3 contains 13 residues.